The T cell receptor beta chain under discussion was sequenced for a study of T cells in localized non-small cell lung cancer. The method was immunoSEQ multiplex PCR; TCRdb's version includes in-frame clones alone and lacks a portion of them. This sample has more than 10,000 clones, with about 82% found just once. Germline CDR1 is GTSNPN and CDR2 is SVGIG (reference sequence). The CDR3 runs to 12 residues. V lost 3 bases to trimming and J lost 9 bases, with 9 bases between them. This chain connects TRBV30 to TRBJ1-6, with D unclear. The sequencing here drew on peripheral blood, taken before any cancer treatment. The receptor was derived from a male donor older than 55 with stage III lung adenocarcinoma. CDR3: CAWSPAGSPLHF. The CDR3 DNA reads as TGTGCCTGGAGCCCAGCGGGTTCACCCCTCCACTTT.